This T cell receptor (beta chain) is from a study of blood T cells in healthy people across ages. Overall study findings and caveats: More naive CD4+ cells and higher diversity marked long-lived donors relative to aged donors. Getting older went along with TCR beta diversity per million T cells dropping roughly linearly.

The CDR3 is 14 amino acids. J was trimmed by 3 bases and V by 7 bases; bases with no gene match: 6. In germline, CDR1 is ENHRY, CDR2 SYGVKD. The second PCR ran about 6 to 11 cycles with a sample-barcoded 5' primer and J-beta primers. TCRdb called the 5' RACE reads again in MiXCR, with one record for every CDR3 protein. The data contain approximately 1,700,000 distinct CDR3 sequences, approximately 39% of them singletons. Note on this clonotype: The target antigen is unknown.

This clonotype originated in a human donor in good health. The sequenced sample was blood. The V and J genes are TRBV10-3 and TRBJ1-2; 9 nucleotides agree with TRBD1. CDR3 in amino acids: CAIKQTGGDYGYTF. The CDR3 DNA follows: TGTGCCATCAAACAGACAGGGGGGGACTATGGCTACACCTTC.